These 6 T cell receptor beta chains originate from one sample sequenced in a study of regulatory T cells in long-lasting Graves disease. Time point given: persistent/refractory GD, antithyroid drugs over 5 years with positive TRAb. Following extraction of RNA from PBMCs, that RNA was used to make the TCR library. Sequencing libraries for TCR beta were prepared with iRepertoire HTBI primers and Arm-PCR of CDR3 regions. TCRdb redid the calling of the multiplex PCR reads with MiXCR, one entry per CDR3 protein. The repertoire holds roughly 450,000 distinct CDR3 sequences, with about 25% as singletons. This specimen was peripheral blood mononuclear cells (PBMCs), taken when the disease was refractory, from a patient treated with antithyroid drugs. The source of these receptors is a female donor with Graves disease.

The rearrangement links TRBV7-9 to TRBJ2-2; 15 bases align to TRBD2. V shed 5 bases, J shed 1 base, and the junction held 11 bases outside the gene matches. Germline loops: CDR1 SEHNR, CDR2 FQNEAQ (reference sequence). The CDR3 runs to 20 residues. In DNA, the CDR3 is TGTGCCAGCAGCCTACCGGGACTAGCGGGAGGAGGCGGGAACACCGGGGAGCTGTTTTTT. Translating it yields CASSLPGLAGGGGNTGELFF.

This clonotype appeared many times. The V gene is TRBV20-1, the J gene TRBJ2-7, with TRBD2 identical over 10 bases. CDR1 and CDR2 from the germline V gene are DFQATT and SNEGSKA (reference sequence). The CDR3 is 14 residues long. Germline trimming cut 4 bases from V and 6 bases from J; bases unmatched to any gene: 9. In DNA form, the CDR3 reads TGCAGTGCTATTAGCGGGAGGCCCCCCCTCGAGCAGTACTTC. Its protein is CSAISGRPPLEQYF.

The table lists this clonotype with many counts. V is TRBV27 and J is TRBJ1-5; a possible D gene is TRBD1 (6 bases). CDR1 and CDR2 (germline): MNHEY, SMNVEV (reference sequence). Trimming cost V 6 bases and J 7 bases, with 16 bases left between them. This CDR3 has 14 residues. DNA for the CDR3: TGTGCCAGCAGCTCAGCACAGGGTCGGCAGCCCCAGCATTTT. Translating gives CASSSAQGRQPQHF.

Notes on this clonotype: Possible read error: a much larger clone is one base away. The CDR3 protein is CASSSGLASLIAKNIQYF. The CDR3 DNA is TGTGCCAGCAGTTCCGGGTTGGCTAGCCTGATAGCCAAAAACATTCAGTACTTC. The chain employs TRBV6-2 or TRBV6-3 and TRBJ2-4, with a possible D match to TRBD2 (5 bases). Germline loops: CDR1 MNHEY, CDR2 SVGEGT. The CDR3 is 18 amino acids. The germline V and J ends were trimmed by 4 bases and 0 bases, with 19 bases remaining between them.

V usage is TRBV7-2 and J usage is TRBJ1-1; D ambiguous. V dropped 1 base and J dropped 6 bases, with 21 bases sitting between them. CDR1 is SGHTA and CDR2 is FQGNSA in the germline V gene. There are 17 residues in the CDR3. In DNA form, the CDR3 reads TGTGCCAGCAGCTTAGAGTCTTATCATCGGGGAGGTGCTGAAGCTTTCTTT. Protein: CASSLESYHRGGAEAFF.

The chain recombines TRBV20-1 with TRBJ2-7; 8 bases line up with TRBD2. The J segment lost 4 bases and the V segment lost 5 bases, leaving 16 bases of the junction unmatched. Per germline, CDR1 DFQATT and CDR2 SNEGSKA (reference sequence). This CDR3 has 16 amino acids. The CDR3 DNA follows: TGCAGTGCTGCCAGCGAGCGGGAGCTTCTGGAGTACGAGCAGTACTTC. Its protein is CSAASERELLEYEQYF.